This entry features one TCR beta chain sequence. This sample is drawn from a study of T cell changes during pregnancy in multiple sclerosis. The CDR3 runs to 17 residues. The V segment lost 3 bases and the J segment 3 bases; nucleotides outside the gene matches: 9. The germline gives CDR1 SEHNR, CDR2 FQNEAQ (reference sequence). The assay was immunoSEQ multiplex PCR, and TCRdb's table has in-frame clones only and misses some. The table includes under 40,000 clones, around nine tenths detected once. The sequencing used CD4+ T cells from peripheral blood mononuclear cells, collected in the third trimester of pregnancy. The rearrangement links TRBV7-9 to TRBJ2-5; TRBD2 aligns across 11 bases. The receptor's source is a female donor in good health, enrolled as a control in a pregnancy study. The CDR3 DNA is TGTGCCAGCAGCTTCTGGCTAGCGGGGGGTACGAAAGAGACCCAGTACTTC. Translation gives CASSFWLAGGTKETQYF.